This T cell receptor (beta chain) was profiled in a study of cytomegalovirus exposure and HLA in healthy donors. Points from the study as a whole: In vitro, a few CMV-associated chains proved specific for CMV antigens. For most TCR sequences rarity was the rule, although some public TCRs occurred in many donors.

CDR3 length equals 16 residues. Germline CDR1 and CDR2: SGHVS and FQNEAQ. Trimming cost V 4 bases and J 7 bases, with 22 bases left between them. Regarding this clone: Antigen: not known.

TCRdb's copy holds only in-frame clones and misses some; the assay was immunoSEQ multiplex PCR. The table has about 200,000 clones, over 80% seen once. The J gene is TRBJ1-1, the V gene TRBV7-8; D might be TRBD1 (6 bases). The receptor comes from a woman aged 18-29 years in good health and CMV-seronegative. The sequenced material came from PBMCs. The CDR3 DNA follows: TGTGCCAGCAGCTCACGGAAACCGGGACATGGGAGTGAAGCTTTCTTT. This translates into CASSSRKPGHGSEAFF. Based on the CDR3 plus reference TRBV7-8 and TRBJ1-1, the full variable domain is GAGVSQSPRYKVAKRGQDVALRCDPISGHVSLFWYQQALGQGPEFLTYFQNEAQLDKSGLPSDRFFAERPEGSVSTLKIQRTQQEDSAVYLCASSSRKPGHGSEAFFGQGTRLTVV.